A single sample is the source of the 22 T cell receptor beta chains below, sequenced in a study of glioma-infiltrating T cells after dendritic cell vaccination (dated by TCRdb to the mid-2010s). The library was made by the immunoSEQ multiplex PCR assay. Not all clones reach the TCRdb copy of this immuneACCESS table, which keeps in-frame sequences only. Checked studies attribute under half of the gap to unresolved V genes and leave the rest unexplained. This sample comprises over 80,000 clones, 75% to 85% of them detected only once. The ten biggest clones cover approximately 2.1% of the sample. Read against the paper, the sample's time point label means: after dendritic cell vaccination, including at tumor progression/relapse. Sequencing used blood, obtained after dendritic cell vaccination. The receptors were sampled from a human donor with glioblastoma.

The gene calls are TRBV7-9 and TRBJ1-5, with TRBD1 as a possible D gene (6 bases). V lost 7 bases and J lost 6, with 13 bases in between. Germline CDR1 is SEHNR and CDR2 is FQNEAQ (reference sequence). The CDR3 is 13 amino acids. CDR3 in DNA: TGTGCCAGCACACAGGGTTCCACTCAGCCCCAGCATTTT. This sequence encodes CASTQGSTQPQHF.

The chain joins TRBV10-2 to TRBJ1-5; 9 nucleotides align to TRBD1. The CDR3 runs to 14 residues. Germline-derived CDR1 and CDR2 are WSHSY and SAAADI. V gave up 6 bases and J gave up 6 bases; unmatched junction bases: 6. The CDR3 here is CASRGQGGGQPQHF. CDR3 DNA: TGCGCCAGCAGGGGACAGGGAGGGGGTCAGCCCCAGCATTTT.

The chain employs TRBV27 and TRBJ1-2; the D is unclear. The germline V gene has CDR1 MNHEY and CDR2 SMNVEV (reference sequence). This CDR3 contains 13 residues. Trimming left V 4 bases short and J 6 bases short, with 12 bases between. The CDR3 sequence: CASSWRGVDGYTF. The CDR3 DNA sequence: TGTGCCAGCAGTTGGCGGGGAGTGGATGGCTACACCTTC.

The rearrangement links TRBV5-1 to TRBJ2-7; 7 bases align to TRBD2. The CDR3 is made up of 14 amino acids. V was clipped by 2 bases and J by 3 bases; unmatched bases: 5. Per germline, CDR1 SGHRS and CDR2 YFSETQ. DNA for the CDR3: TGCGCCAGCAGCTTTTCCGGGGAGGGCTACGAGCAGTACTTC. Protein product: CASSFSGEGYEQYF.

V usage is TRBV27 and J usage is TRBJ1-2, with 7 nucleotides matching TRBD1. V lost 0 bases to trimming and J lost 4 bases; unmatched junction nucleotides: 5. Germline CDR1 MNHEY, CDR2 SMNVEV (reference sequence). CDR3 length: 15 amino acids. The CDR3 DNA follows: TGTGCCAGCAGTTTATCGTTAGGGGGCTCCTATGGCTACACCTTC. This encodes CASSLSLGGSYGYTF.

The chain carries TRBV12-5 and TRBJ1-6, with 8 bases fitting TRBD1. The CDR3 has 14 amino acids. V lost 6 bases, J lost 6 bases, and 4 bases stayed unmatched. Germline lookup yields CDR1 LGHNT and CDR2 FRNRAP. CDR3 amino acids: CASGSDRVNSPLHF. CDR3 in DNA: TGTGCTAGTGGCTCGGACAGGGTTAATTCACCCCTCCACTTT.

CDR3 sequence (DNA): TGTGCCAGCAGTCATCGACGGGACAGGGAAGAGACCCAGTACTTC. Its protein is CASSHRRDREETQYF. The chain is built from TRBV6-5 and TRBJ2-5; TRBD1 matches at 9 bases. This CDR3 is built from 15 residues. The junction had 7 bases not matched to a gene; V was cut back by 5 bases and J by 3 bases. The V gene's germline CDR1 is MNHEY and CDR2 SVGAGI.

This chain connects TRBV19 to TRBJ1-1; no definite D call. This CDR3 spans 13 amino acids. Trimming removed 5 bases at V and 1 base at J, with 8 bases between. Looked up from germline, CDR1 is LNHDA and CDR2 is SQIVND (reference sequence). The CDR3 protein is CASSAKRNTEAFF. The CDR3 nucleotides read TGTGCCAGTAGTGCCAAGCGGAACACTGAAGCTTTCTTT. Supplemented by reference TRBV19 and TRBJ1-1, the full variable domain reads DGGITQSPKYLFRKEGQNVTLSCEQNLNHDAMYWYRQDPGQGLRLIYYSQIVNDFQKGDIAEGYSVSREKKESFPLTVTSAQKNPTAFYLCASSAKRNTEAFFGQGTRLTVV.

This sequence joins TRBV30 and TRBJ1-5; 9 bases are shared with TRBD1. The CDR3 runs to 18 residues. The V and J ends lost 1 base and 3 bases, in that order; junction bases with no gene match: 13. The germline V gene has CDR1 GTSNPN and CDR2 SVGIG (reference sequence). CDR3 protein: CAWSDGTGKRGNNQPQHF. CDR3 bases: TGTGCCTGGAGTGACGGGACAGGGAAGCGAGGCAACAATCAGCCCCAGCATTTT. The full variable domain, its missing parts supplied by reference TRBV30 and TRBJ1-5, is SQTIHQWPATLVQPVGSPLSLECTVEGTSNPNLYWYRQAAGRGLQLLFYSVGIGQISSEVPQNLSASRPQDRQFILSSKKLLLSDSGFYLCAWSDGTGKRGNNQPQHFGDGTRLSIL.

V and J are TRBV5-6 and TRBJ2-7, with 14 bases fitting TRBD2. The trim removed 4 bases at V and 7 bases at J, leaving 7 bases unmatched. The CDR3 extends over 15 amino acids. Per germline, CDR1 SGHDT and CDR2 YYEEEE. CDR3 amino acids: CASSETSGGAEEQYF. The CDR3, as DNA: TGTGCCAGCAGCGAGACTAGCGGGGGGGCTGAGGAGCAGTACTTC. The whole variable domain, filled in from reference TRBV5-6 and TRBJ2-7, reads DAGVTQSPTHLIKTRGQQVTLRCSPKSGHDTVSWYQQALGQGPQFIFQYYEEEERQRGNFPDRFSGHQFPNYSSELNVNALLLGDSALYLCASSETSGGAEEQYFGPGTRLTVT.

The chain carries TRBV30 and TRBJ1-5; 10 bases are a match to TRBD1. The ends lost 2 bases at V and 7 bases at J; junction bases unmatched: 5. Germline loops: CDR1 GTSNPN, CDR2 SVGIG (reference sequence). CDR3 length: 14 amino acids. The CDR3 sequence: CAWSRDRGGQPQHF. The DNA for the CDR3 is TGTGCCTGGAGTCGGGACAGGGGAGGACAGCCCCAGCATTTT.

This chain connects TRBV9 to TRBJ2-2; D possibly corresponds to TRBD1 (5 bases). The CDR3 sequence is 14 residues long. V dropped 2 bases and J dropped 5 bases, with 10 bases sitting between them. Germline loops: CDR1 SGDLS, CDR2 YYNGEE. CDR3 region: CASSVVSGTGELFF. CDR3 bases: TGTGCCAGCAGCGTGGTTTCAGGGACCGGGGAGCTGTTTTTT.

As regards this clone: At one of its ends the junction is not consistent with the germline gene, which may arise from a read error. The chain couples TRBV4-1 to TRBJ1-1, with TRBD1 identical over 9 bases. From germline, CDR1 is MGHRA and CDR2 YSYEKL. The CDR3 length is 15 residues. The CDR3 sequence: CASSEEGQGNTEAFF. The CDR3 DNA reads TGCGCCAGCAGCGAAGAGGGACAGGGGAACACTGAAGCTTTCTTT.

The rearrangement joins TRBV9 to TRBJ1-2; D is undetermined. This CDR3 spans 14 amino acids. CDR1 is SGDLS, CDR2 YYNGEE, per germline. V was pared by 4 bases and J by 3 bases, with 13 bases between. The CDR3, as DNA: TGTGCCAGCAGCCCCTCTTCGGGTTACTATGGCTACACCTTC. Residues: CASSPSSGYYGYTF.

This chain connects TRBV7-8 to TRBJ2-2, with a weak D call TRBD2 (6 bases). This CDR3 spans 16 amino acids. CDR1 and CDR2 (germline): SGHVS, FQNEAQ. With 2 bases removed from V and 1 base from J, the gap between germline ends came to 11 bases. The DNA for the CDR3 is TGTGCCAGCAGCTTAAATGTGGGGGGGAACACCGGGGAGCTGTTTTTT. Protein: CASSLNVGGNTGELFF.

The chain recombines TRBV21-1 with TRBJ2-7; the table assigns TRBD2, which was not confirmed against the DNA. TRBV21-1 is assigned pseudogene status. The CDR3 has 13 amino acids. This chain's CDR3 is CASSPGSTYEQYV. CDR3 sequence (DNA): TGTGCCAGCTCCCCCGGGAGTACCTACGAGCAGTACGTC.

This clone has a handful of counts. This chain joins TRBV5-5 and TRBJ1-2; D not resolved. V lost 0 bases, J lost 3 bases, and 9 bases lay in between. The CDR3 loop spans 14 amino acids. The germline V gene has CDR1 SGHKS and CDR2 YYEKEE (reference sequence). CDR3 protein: CASSLAYGYYGYTF. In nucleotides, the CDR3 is TGTGCCAGCAGCTTGGCTTACGGGTACTATGGCTACACCTTC.

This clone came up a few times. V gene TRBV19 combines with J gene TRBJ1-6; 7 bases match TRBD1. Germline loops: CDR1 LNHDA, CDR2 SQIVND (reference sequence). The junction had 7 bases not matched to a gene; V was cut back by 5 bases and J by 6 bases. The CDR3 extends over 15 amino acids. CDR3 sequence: CASSVEGQANSPLHF. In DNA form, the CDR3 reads TGTGCCAGTAGTGTCGAAGGACAGGCTAATTCACCCCTCCACTTT.

DNA of the CDR3: TGTGCCAGTAGTATCCCCCGAGGGAACGGAGGAGGACCCCTCCACTTT. The encoded protein is CASSIPRGNGGGPLHF. The rearrangement links TRBV19 to TRBJ1-6; D is uncertain. The CDR3 length is 16 residues. V was shortened by 3 bases and J by 12 bases, with 21 bases between the two germline ends. Germline assignment: CDR1 LNHDA and CDR2 SQIVND (reference sequence).

The CDR3 loop is CASSHSPGQTNTEAFF. CDR3 nucleotide sequence: TGCGCCAGCAGCCACTCGCCCGGACAAACGAACACTGAAGCTTTCTTT. The chain has TRBV5-1 and TRBJ1-1, with a weak D call TRBD1 (5 bases). Germline V gives CDR1 SGHRS, CDR2 YFSETQ. The CDR3 totals 16 residues. V lost 4 bases, J lost 1 base, and 17 bases lay in between.

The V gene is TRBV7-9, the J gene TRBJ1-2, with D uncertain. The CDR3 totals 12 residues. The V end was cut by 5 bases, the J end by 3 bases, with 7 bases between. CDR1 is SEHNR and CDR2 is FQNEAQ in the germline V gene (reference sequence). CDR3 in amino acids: CASSPVDYGYTF. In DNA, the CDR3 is TGTGCCAGCAGCCCGGTTGACTATGGCTACACCTTC.

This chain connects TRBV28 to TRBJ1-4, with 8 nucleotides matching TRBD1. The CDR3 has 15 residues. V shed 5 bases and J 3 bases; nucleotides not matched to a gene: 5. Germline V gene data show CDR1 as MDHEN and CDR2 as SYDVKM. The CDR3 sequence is CASSLQGAANEKLFF. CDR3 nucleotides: TGTGCCAGCAGTCTGCAGGGGGCGGCTAATGAAAAACTGTTTTTT.